These T cell receptor beta chains were read from a single sample in a study of shared clonotypes between healthy human individuals. Assay: immunoSEQ multiplex PCR; the TCRdb copy retains only in-frame clones and omits some. Of some 1 million clones in the sample, roughly 75% were seen once. The material sequenced was memory CD4+ T cells sorted from blood. The source of these receptors is a man younger than 35 in good health. CDR3s include the opening cysteine and the closing phenylalanine or tryptophan. D genes are given only for firm matches. A clone size is listed for some rows: how often the clone was seen (once, few, many), or a class if it is expanded.

D gene: TRBD1
clone size: NA
V gene: TRBV10-1
J gene: TRBJ2-3
CDR3 DNA: TGCGCCAGCAGTGAGTTGCGACAGGGGGCCACAGATACGCAGTATTTT
CDR3 protein: CASSELRQGATDTQYF

D gene: TRBD1
clone size: NA
V gene: TRBV7-8
J gene: TRBJ1-1
CDR3 DNA: TGTGCCAGCAGCCCAGAGACAGGGCCAAACACTGAAGCTTTCTTT
CDR3 protein: CASSPETGPNTEAFF

D gene: NA
clone size: NA
V gene: TRBV29-1
J gene: TRBJ2-7
CDR3 DNA: TGCAGCGTTGCGGGGGGGCAGGGGGCTCACGAGCAGTACTTC
CDR3 protein: CSVAGGQGAHEQYF

D gene: NA
clone size: few
V gene: TRBV10-3
J gene: TRBJ1-2
CDR3 DNA: TGTGCCATCAGTGCGTATAGGGATGGCTACACCTTC
CDR3 protein: CAISAYRDGYTF

D gene: NA
clone size: NA
V gene: TRBV6-6
J gene: TRBJ2-6
CDR3 DNA: TGTGCCAGCACTTTCTCCGGTGGGGCCAACGTCCTGACTTTC
CDR3 protein: CASTFSGGANVLTF

D gene: NA
clone size: NA
V gene: TRBV15
J gene: TRBJ2-3
CDR3 DNA: TGTGCCACCAGCAGAGATCGGGGCACAGATACGCAGTATTTT
CDR3 protein: CATSRDRGTDTQYF

D gene: NA
clone size: NA
V gene: TRBV6-1
J gene: TRBJ2-5
CDR3 DNA: TGTGCCAGCAGTGGGGGCGGGGTGGGTATCGAGACCCAGTACTTC
CDR3 protein: CASSGGGVGIETQYF

D gene: TRBD1
clone size: NA
V gene: TRBV5-1
J gene: TRBJ2-1
CDR3 DNA: TGCGCCAGCAGCTTGGAGGACAGGAATCCCAATGAGCAGTTCTTC
CDR3 protein: CASSLEDRNPNEQFF

D gene: TRBD1
clone size: NA
V gene: TRBV19
J gene: TRBJ2-7
CDR3 DNA: TGTGCCAGTAGTATGGTCACCCGGGACAGGAGCTACGAGCAGTACTTC
CDR3 protein: CASSMVTRDRSYEQYF

D gene: NA
clone size: NA
V gene: TRBV7-2
J gene: TRBJ2-5
CDR3 DNA: TGTGCCAGCAGCCCCGGACAACTCCAAGAGACCCAGTACTTC
CDR3 protein: CASSPGQLQETQYF

D gene: NA
clone size: NA
V gene: TRBV29-1
J gene: TRBJ1-2
CDR3 DNA: TGCAGCGATTGGGACTCCCCGGTGGGGTACACCTTC
CDR3 protein: CSDWDSPVGYTF

D gene: NA
clone size: NA
V gene: TRBV7-2
J gene: TRBJ1-5
CDR3 DNA: TGTGCCAGCACCACCGACAGTTACCCCAATCAGCCCCAGCATTTT
CDR3 protein: CASTTDSYPNQPQHF

D gene: NA
clone size: NA
V gene: TRBV11-2
J gene: TRBJ2-1
CDR3 DNA: TGTGCCAGCAGTGGGACTTGGACGTTCGATGAGCAGTTCTTC
CDR3 protein: CASSGTWTFDEQFF

D gene: NA
clone size: NA
V gene: TRBV7-9
J gene: TRBJ2-1
CDR3 DNA: TGTGCCAGCAGCTTCCGACAGGCCTCCAATGAGCAGTTCTTC
CDR3 protein: CASSFRQASNEQFF

D gene: NA
clone size: NA
V gene: TRBV14
J gene: TRBJ1-1
CDR3 DNA: TGTGCCAGCAGCCAAGGGGCTGCTGAGAGGGGGAAGAGGACTGAAGCTTTCTTT
CDR3 protein: CASSQGAAERGKRTEAFF

D gene: TRBD1
clone size: NA
V gene: TRBV19
J gene: TRBJ2-7
CDR3 DNA: TGTGCCAGTAGTGCCCCCGGGACAGGGATTACGAAGCAGTACTTC
CDR3 protein: CASSAPGTGITKQYF

D gene: NA
clone size: NA
V gene: TRBV5-8
J gene: TRBJ2-2
CDR3 DNA: TGTGCCAGCAGCTTGGGTCCGTACACCGGGGAGCTGTTTTTT
CDR3 protein: CASSLGPYTGELFF

D gene: TRBD2
clone size: NA
V gene: TRBV6-5
J gene: TRBJ2-5
CDR3 DNA: TGTGCCAGCAGTTACTCGAGGCTAGCGGGGGAAGAGACCCAGTACTTC
CDR3 protein: CASSYSRLAGEETQYF

D gene: TRBD2
clone size: NA
V gene: TRBV5-1
J gene: TRBJ2-5
CDR3 DNA: TGCGCCAGCAGCTTGAATAGCGGGGGAGAGACCCAGTACTTC
CDR3 protein: CASSLNSGGETQYF

D gene: NA
clone size: NA
V gene: TRBV11-2
J gene: TRBJ1-4
CDR3 DNA: TGTGCCAGCAGCCCAGGGTCTTGGAGGGGGAAACTGTTTTTT
CDR3 protein: CASSPGSWRGKLFF

D gene: NA
clone size: NA
V gene: TRBV28
J gene: TRBJ2-1
CDR3 DNA: TGTGCCAGCAGGCCCAATACTCGGGAGCAGTTCTTC
CDR3 protein: CASRPNTREQFF

D gene: NA
clone size: once
V gene: TRBV5-6
J gene: TRBJ2-7
CDR3 DNA: TGTGCCAGCAGCTTGGGCGTTACAGGGCCATACGAGCAGTACTTC
CDR3 protein: CASSLGVTGPYEQYF

D gene: NA
clone size: NA
V gene: TRBV6-6
J gene: TRBJ1-1
CDR3 DNA: TGTGCCAGCAGTTACGATGGCCCTGAAGCTTTCTTT
CDR3 protein: CASSYDGPEAFF

D gene: NA
clone size: few
V gene: TRBV18
J gene: TRBJ1-5
CDR3 DNA: TGTGCCAGCTCTCCCCGGGACACAAATCAGCCCCAGCATTTT
CDR3 protein: CASSPRDTNQPQHF

D gene: NA
clone size: NA
V gene: TRBV6-5
J gene: TRBJ1-2
CDR3 DNA: TGTGCCAGCAGTTACGGAGGGGTCAACTATGGCTACACCTTC
CDR3 protein: CASSYGGVNYGYTF

D gene: TRBD1
clone size: NA
V gene: TRBV6-6
J gene: TRBJ1-2
CDR3 DNA: TGTGCCAGCAGTTACCCCCGGGACAGGGGGCAGGGCTACACCTTC
CDR3 protein: CASSYPRDRGQGYTF

D gene: TRBD2
clone size: many
V gene: TRBV6-6
J gene: TRBJ2-7
CDR3 DNA: TGTGCCAGCAGTCGGACTAGCCTATCTTACGAGCAGTACTTC
CDR3 protein: CASSRTSLSYEQYF

D gene: NA
clone size: NA
V gene: TRBV6-6
J gene: TRBJ1-2
CDR3 DNA: TGTGCCAGCAGTCAGGGGACCAATAGCTATGGCTACACCTTC
CDR3 protein: CASSQGTNSYGYTF

D gene: NA
clone size: NA
V gene: TRBV29-1
J gene: TRBJ1-2
CDR3 DNA: TGCAGCGTTGACCCCGTCGGACTGTCCGGTTCTGGGGGCTCTGGCTACACCTTC
CDR3 protein: CSVDPVGLSGSGGSGYTF

D gene: NA
clone size: NA
V gene: TRBV5-6
J gene: TRBJ1-1
CDR3 DNA: TGTGCCAGCAGCTGGGGACGGCAGGGGAACACTGAAGCTTTCTTT
CDR3 protein: CASSWGRQGNTEAFF

D gene: NA
clone size: few
V gene: TRBV5-6
J gene: TRBJ1-6
CDR3 DNA: TGTGCCAGCAGCTGGGGCAGGGGCGGAAATTCACCCCTCCACTTT
CDR3 protein: CASSWGRGGNSPLHF

D gene: TRBD2
clone size: NA
V gene: TRBV7-6
J gene: TRBJ2-1
CDR3 DNA: TGTGCCAGCAGCTTACGGGGGGGAGGGTCCTCCTACAATGAGCAGTTCTTC
CDR3 protein: CASSLRGGGSSYNEQFF

D gene: TRBD1
clone size: NA
V gene: TRBV6-1
J gene: TRBJ2-7
CDR3 DNA: TGTGCCAGCAGTGAAGGACAGGGGGCGTTTGACGAGCAGTACTTC
CDR3 protein: CASSEGQGAFDEQYF

D gene: TRBD1
clone size: NA
V gene: TRBV18
J gene: TRBJ2-7
CDR3 DNA: TGTGCCAGCTCAGGGACAGCCTACGAGCAGTACTTC
CDR3 protein: CASSGTAYEQYF

D gene: NA
clone size: few
V gene: TRBV7-2
J gene: TRBJ2-3
CDR3 DNA: TGTGCCAGCAGCTTAACAGGGTTGGGCACAGATACGCAGTATTTT
CDR3 protein: CASSLTGLGTDTQYF

D gene: TRBD2
clone size: NA
V gene: TRBV7-2
J gene: TRBJ2-1
CDR3 DNA: TGTGCCAGCAGCTTCATAGCGGGAGTTGAGCAGTTCTTC
CDR3 protein: CASSFIAGVEQFF

D gene: NA
clone size: NA
V gene: TRBV14
J gene: TRBJ2-7
CDR3 DNA: TGTGCCAGCAGCCAAAGCAGGGACGGTAACTACGAGCAGTACTTC
CDR3 protein: CASSQSRDGNYEQYF

D gene: NA
clone size: NA
V gene: TRBV6-6
J gene: TRBJ2-3
CDR3 DNA: TGTGCCAGCAGTTCGCAGGGAGATACGCAGTATTTT
CDR3 protein: CASSSQGDTQYF

D gene: NA
clone size: NA
V gene: TRBV18
J gene: TRBJ1-3
CDR3 DNA: TGTGCCAGCTCACCCTCCCCGGTGGGGCCGGCTGGAAACACCATATATTTT
CDR3 protein: CASSPSPVGPAGNTIYF

D gene: NA
clone size: NA
V gene: TRBV19
J gene: TRBJ2-7
CDR3 DNA: TGTGCCAGTAGTACAAGGGACGGGGCCTACGAGCAGTACTTC
CDR3 protein: CASSTRDGAYEQYF

D gene: NA
clone size: NA
V gene: TRBV21-1
J gene: TRBJ2-7
CDR3 DNA: TGTGCCAGCAGCAAAATCCGGGTCTACTACGAGCAGTACTTC
CDR3 protein: CASSKIRVYYEQYF

D gene: NA
clone size: once
V gene: TRBV2
J gene: TRBJ1-1
CDR3 DNA: TGTGCCAGCAGTAGCAGGGGTGGTGTGAACACTGAAGCTTTCTTT
CDR3 protein: CASSSRGGVNTEAFF

D gene: NA
clone size: NA
V gene: TRBV10-2
J gene: TRBJ1-1
CDR3 DNA: TGCGCCAGCAGTGAGCAGGGGAACACTGAAGCTTTCTTT
CDR3 protein: CASSEQGNTEAFF

D gene: NA
clone size: few
V gene: TRBV4-3
J gene: TRBJ2-2
CDR3 DNA: TGCGCCAGCACCTATCAGGGGAACACCGGGGAGCTGTTTTTT
CDR3 protein: CASTYQGNTGELFF

D gene: NA
clone size: NA
V gene: TRBV29-1
J gene: TRBJ2-7
CDR3 DNA: TGCAGCGTAGCTTCACCGACAGTCACCTACGAGCAGTACTTC
CDR3 protein: CSVASPTVTYEQYF

D gene: TRBD2
clone size: NA
V gene: TRBV7-9
J gene: TRBJ2-5
CDR3 DNA: TGTGCCAGCAGCAAAGCGGGGGTGGAGACCCAGTACTTC
CDR3 protein: CASSKAGVETQYF

D gene: NA
clone size: NA
V gene: TRBV6-1
J gene: TRBJ2-5
CDR3 DNA: TGTGCCAGCCGGGGACGGCTACAAGAGACCCAGTACTTC
CDR3 protein: CASRGRLQETQYF

D gene: NA
clone size: NA
V gene: TRBV30
J gene: TRBJ2-7
CDR3 DNA: TGTGCCTGGTCAGGGGGGGGTTATGGCGAGCAGTACTTC
CDR3 protein: CAWSGGGYGEQYF

D gene: TRBD1
clone size: NA
V gene: TRBV19
J gene: TRBJ2-2
CDR3 DNA: TGTGCCAGTAGTACACATGGGACAGGGGGGACCGGGGAGCTGTTTTTT
CDR3 protein: CASSTHGTGGTGELFF

D gene: NA
clone size: NA
V gene: TRBV4-2
J gene: TRBJ2-7
CDR3 DNA: TGTGCCAGCAGCCCCTCCGGGGGCGAGACCTACGAGCAGTACTTC
CDR3 protein: CASSPSGGETYEQYF

D gene: NA
clone size: once
V gene: TRBV18
J gene: TRBJ2-7
CDR3 DNA: TGTGCCAGCTCACCAGGACAGACACGCTCCTACGAGCAGTACTTC
CDR3 protein: CASSPGQTRSYEQYF